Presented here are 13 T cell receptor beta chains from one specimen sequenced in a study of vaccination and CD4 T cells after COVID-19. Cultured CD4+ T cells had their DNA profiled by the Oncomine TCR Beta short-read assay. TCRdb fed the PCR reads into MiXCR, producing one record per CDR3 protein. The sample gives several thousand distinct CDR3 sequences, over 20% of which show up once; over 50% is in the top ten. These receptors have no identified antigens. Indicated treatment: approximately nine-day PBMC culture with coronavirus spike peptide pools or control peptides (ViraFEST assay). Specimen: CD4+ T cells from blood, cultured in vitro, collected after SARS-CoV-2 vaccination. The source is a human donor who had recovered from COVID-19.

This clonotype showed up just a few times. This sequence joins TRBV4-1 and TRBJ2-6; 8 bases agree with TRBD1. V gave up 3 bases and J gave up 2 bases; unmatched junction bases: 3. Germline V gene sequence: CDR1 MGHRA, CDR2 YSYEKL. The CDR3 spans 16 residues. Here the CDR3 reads CASSHRGPPGANVLTF. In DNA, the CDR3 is TGCGCCAGCAGCCACAGGGGGCCCCCTGGGGCCAACGTCCTGACTTTC.

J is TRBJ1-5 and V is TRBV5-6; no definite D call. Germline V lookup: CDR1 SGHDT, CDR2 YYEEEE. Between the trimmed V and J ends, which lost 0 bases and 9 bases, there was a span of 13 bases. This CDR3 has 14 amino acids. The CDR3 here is CASSLDRSGGPQHF. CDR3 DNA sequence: TGTGCCAGCAGCTTGGACAGATCGGGAGGGCCCCAGCATTTT.

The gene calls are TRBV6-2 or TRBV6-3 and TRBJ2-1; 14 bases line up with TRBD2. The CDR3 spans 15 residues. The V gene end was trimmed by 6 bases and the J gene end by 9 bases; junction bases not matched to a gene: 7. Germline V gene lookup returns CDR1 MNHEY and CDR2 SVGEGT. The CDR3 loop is CASSRLAGGLSEQFF. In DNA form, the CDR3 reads TGTGCCAGCAGCAGACTAGCGGGGGGGCTAAGTGAGCAGTTCTTC.

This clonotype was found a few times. The chain's CDR3 is CSVWGTGGYNEQFF. CDR3 bases: TGCAGCGTGTGGGGGACAGGGGGCTACAATGAGCAGTTCTTC. The rearrangement uses TRBV29-1 and TRBJ2-1, with 11 positions matching TRBD1. This CDR3 spans 14 amino acids. The V gene's germline CDR1 is SQVTM and CDR2 ANQGSEA. Germline trimming cut 6 bases from V and 3 bases from J; bases unmatched to any gene: 4.

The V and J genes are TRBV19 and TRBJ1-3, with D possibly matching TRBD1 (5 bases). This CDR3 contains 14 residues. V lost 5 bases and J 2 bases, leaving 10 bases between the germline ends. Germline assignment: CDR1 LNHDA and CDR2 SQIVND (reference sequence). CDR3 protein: CASSLGGTGNTIYF. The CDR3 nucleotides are TGTGCCAGTAGTCTCGGGGGGACTGGAAACACCATATATTTT.

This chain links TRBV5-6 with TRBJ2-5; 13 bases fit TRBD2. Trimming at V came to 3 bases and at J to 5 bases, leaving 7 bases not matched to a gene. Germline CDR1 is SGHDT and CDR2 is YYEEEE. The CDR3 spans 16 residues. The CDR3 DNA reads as TGTGCCAGCAGCTGGGGAACTAGCGGGGGGGCGGAGACCCAGTACTTC. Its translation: CASSWGTSGGAETQYF.

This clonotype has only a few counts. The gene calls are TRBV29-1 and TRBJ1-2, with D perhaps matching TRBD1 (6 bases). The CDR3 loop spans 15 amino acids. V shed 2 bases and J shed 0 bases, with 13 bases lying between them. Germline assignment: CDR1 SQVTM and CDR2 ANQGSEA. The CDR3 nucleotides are TGCAGCGTTGAAACGCAGGGGCCAACTAACTATGGCTACACCTTC. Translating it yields CSVETQGPTNYGYTF.

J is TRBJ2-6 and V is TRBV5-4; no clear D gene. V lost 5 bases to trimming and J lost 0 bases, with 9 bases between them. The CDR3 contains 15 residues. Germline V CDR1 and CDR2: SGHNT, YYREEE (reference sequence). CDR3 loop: CASRPSGSGANVLTF. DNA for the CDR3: TGTGCCAGCAGACCGTCAGGCTCTGGGGCCAACGTCCTGACTTTC.

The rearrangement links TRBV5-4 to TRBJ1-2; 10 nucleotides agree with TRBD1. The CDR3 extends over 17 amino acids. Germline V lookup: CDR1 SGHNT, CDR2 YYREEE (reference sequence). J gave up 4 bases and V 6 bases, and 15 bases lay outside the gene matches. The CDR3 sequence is CASTPGTGVRGSYGYTF. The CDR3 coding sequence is TGTGCCAGCACCCCAGGGACAGGGGTTCGAGGGAGCTATGGCTACACCTTC.

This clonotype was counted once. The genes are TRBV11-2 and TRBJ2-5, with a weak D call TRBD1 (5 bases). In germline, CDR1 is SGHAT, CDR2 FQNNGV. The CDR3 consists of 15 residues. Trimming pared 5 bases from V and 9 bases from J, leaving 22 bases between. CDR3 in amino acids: CASSAQQAATGAQYF. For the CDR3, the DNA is TGTGCCAGCAGCGCCCAACAGGCGGCTACTGGGGCCCAGTACTTC.

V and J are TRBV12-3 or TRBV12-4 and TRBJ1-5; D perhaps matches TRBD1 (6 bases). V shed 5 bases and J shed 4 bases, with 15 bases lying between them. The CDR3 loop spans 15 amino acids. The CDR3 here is CASSPRGVGNQPQHF. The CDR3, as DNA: TGTGCCAGCAGTCCCAGGGGAGTAGGGAATCAGCCCCAGCATTTT.

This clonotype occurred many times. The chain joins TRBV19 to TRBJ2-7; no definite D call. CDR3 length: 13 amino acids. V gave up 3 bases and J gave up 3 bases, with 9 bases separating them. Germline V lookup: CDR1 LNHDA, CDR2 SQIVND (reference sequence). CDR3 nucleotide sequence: TGTGCCAGTAGTATTCACTTTGGCTACGAGCAGTACTTC. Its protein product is CASSIHFGYEQYF.

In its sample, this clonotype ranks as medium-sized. The DNA of the CDR3 is TGCAGTGCTAGATCCGGGTCCCTAGCGGGGACACAAGAGACCCAGTACTTC. It is translated as CSARSGSLAGTQETQYF. The genes are TRBV20-1 and TRBJ2-5; 9 bases are a match to TRBD2. V lost 2 bases to trimming and J lost 2 bases; unmatched junction nucleotides: 12. Germline assignment: CDR1 DFQATT and CDR2 SNEGSKA (reference sequence). The CDR3 runs to 17 residues.